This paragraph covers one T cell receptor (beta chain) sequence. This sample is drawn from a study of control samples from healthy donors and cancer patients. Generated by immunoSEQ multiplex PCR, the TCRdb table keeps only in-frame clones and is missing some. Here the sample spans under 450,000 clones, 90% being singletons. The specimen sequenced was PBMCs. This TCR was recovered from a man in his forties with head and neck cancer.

The CDR3 loop is CAWTAGQGAGNTIYF. CDR3 nucleotide sequence: TGTGCCTGGACTGCCGGACAGGGTGCTGGAAACACCATATATTTT. The gene calls are TRBV30 and TRBJ1-3, with TRBD1 matching over 8 bases. The CDR3 is 15 residues long. In germline, CDR1 is GTSNPN, CDR2 SVGIG (reference sequence). Trimming took 4 bases from V and 2 from J; bases not matched to a gene: 7.